This entry is about one TCR beta chain. Its specificity is unknown. The entry originates in a study of blood T cells in healthy people across ages. With a J-beta primer mix and a sample-barcoded 5' primer, a second PCR ran about 6 to 11 cycles. TCRdb re-called the 5' RACE reads with MiXCR, one entry per CDR3 protein. Here the sample spans 1.8 million or so distinct CDR3 sequences, approximately 40% being singletons. Germline-derived CDR1 and CDR2 are MNHEY and SVGAGI. Trimming cost V 8 bases and J 1 base, with 9 bases left between them. This CDR3 is 13 amino acids long. Study-wide points: Diversity was higher, and naive CD4+ cells more numerous, in long-lived donors than in aged donors.

The chain joins TRBV6-5 to TRBJ1-5; TRBD1 is a possible D gene (6 bases). Sequencing was carried out using blood. The origin of this receptor is a human donor in good health. The chain's CDR3 is CASGTRSNQPQHF. The CDR3 nucleotides are TGTGCCAGCGGGACAAGGAGCAATCAGCCCCAGCATTTT.